The subject of this entry is one T cell receptor (beta chain). Its specificity is not known. Sequencing used immunoSEQ multiplex PCR; TCRdb keeps in-frame clones, though not all of them. The table has some 120,000 clones, over 85% seen once. This entry comes from a study of T cell responses to AZD1222 COVID-19 vaccine. After removal of 0 bases from V and 4 bases from J, the junction contained 0 bases not matched to a gene. This CDR3 is 15 amino acids long. Germline-derived CDR1 and CDR2 are ENHRY and SYGVKD. Whole-study findings and limits: The sample set comprised mostly white British donors with more females, and clonal diversity was possibly underestimated. Baseline antibody screening turned up just a handful of seropositive AZD1222 recipients. Spike-specific TCR depth and breadth grew after two AZD1222 doses.

The source was peripheral blood, collected on day 0 of AZD1222 vaccination. This TCR was sampled from an adult in good health. V is TRBV10-3 and J is TRBJ1-4, with TRBD1 matching over 9 bases. The CDR3 coding sequence is TGTGCCATCAGTGAGTCGGACAGGGGTAATGAAAAACTGTTTTTT. Its translation: CAISESDRGNEKLFF.